The sequence of this T cell receptor (beta chain) was determined in a study of immune evolution from preneoplasia to lung adenocarcinoma. This CDR3 has 14 amino acids. Germline V CDR1 and CDR2: MGHRA, YSYEKL. V lost 0 bases, J lost 8 bases, and 11 bases lay in between. This table comes from immunoSEQ multiplex PCR, and its TCRdb copy is limited to in-frame clones, with some not included. In the table there are roughly 13,000 clones, 80% to 90% of which are singletons. The chain uses TRBV4-1 and TRBJ2-4; no definite D call. What was sequenced was FFPE minimally invasive lung adenocarcinoma tissue. This TCR was sampled from a person aged 65 to 79 with lung adenocarcinoma. The CDR3 is CASSQDPVADIQYF. CDR3 in DNA: TGCGCCAGCAGCCAAGACCCTGTGGCAGACATTCAGTACTTC.